This entry features one T cell receptor (beta chain) sequence. These data are taken from a study of CD8+CD57+ T cells in acquired aplastic anemia. Study details: Yields of DNA that came from sorted CD4+ and CD8+ cells averaged 3.2 ug.

The ends were cut back, 4 bases at V and 5 bases at J, with 10 bases in the middle. Looked up from germline, CDR1 is SGHDT and CDR2 is YYEEEE. This CDR3 is built from 13 residues. Template material for TCR beta VDJ and CDR3 profiling consisted of genomic DNA. One entry per CDR3 protein results from TCRdb running MiXCR on the reads. The data contain 35,000 to 45,000 distinct CDR3 sequences, around 63% of them singletons. The sequencing sample was made of sorted CD4+, CD8+, or CD8+CD57+ T cells (not recorded which) from PBMCs. The sequence came from a human donor in good health, serving as a control. The chain uses TRBV5-6 and TRBJ1-5; TRBD1 might be the D (6 bases). DNA for the CDR3: TGTGCCAGCAGCCGACAGGTTTATCAGCCCCAGCATTTT. It specifies CASSRQVYQPQHF.